These 17 T cell receptor beta chains originate from one sample sequenced in a study of control samples from healthy donors and cancer patients. Profiling relied on immunoSEQ multiplex PCR, and the TCRdb table lists in-frame clones only, not all of them. Of 75,000 to 100,000 clones in the sample, over 85% were seen once. Sequenced sample: blood. These receptors all stem from a man aged 45 to 65 in good health.

V usage is TRBV5-5 and J usage is TRBJ1-3; 7 bases are shared with TRBD1. Germline V CDR1 and CDR2: SGHKS, YYEKEE (reference sequence). The CDR3 runs to 14 residues. The J segment lost 3 bases and the V segment lost 4 bases, leaving 4 bases of the junction unmatched. The DNA for the CDR3 is TGTGCCAGCAGCCTGACAGGGCATGGAAACACCATATATTTT. Translating it yields CASSLTGHGNTIYF.

This rearrangement joins TRBV12-5 to TRBJ1-1, with D perhaps matching TRBD1 (5 bases). From germline, CDR1 is LGHNT and CDR2 FRNRAP. The CDR3 is 14 residues long. V was shortened by 7 bases and J by 5 bases, with 17 bases between the two germline ends. CDR3 residues: CASARVLQATEAFF. The CDR3 DNA reads TGTGCTAGTGCCCGAGTCCTACAGGCGACTGAAGCTTTCTTT.

The chain joins TRBV7-9 to TRBJ2-7; D may be TRBD1 or TRBD2 (6 bases each). The CDR3 length is 15 residues. Germline CDR1 SEHNR, CDR2 FQNEAQ (reference sequence). Trimming shortened V by 4 bases and J by 2 bases, and 15 bases separated the two germline ends. The CDR3, as DNA: TGTGCCAGCAGCTCCGGAGGGGGGATTACCTACGAGCAGTACTTC. Amino acid sequence: CASSSGGGITYEQYF.

The V gene is TRBV7-6, the J gene TRBJ1-3; no clear D. Germline V gene lookup returns CDR1 SGHVS and CDR2 FNYEAQ. Trimming took off 3 bases at V and 2 bases at J, with 20 bases between the two ends. CDR3 length: 18 residues. The CDR3 reads CASSLDPSTYATGNTIYF. The CDR3 region has the DNA TGTGCCAGCAGCTTGGACCCTAGTACGTATGCAACTGGAAACACCATATATTTT. Combining the CDR3 with reference TRBV7-6 and TRBJ1-3 gives the whole variable domain GAGVSQSPRYKVTKRGQDVALRCDPISGHVSLYWYRQALGQGPEFLTYFNYEAQQDKSGLPNDRFSAERPEGSISTLTIQRTEQRDSAMYRCASSLDPSTYATGNTIYFGEGSWLTVV.

The V gene is TRBV19, the J gene TRBJ2-2; TRBD1 matches 9 bases. Germline V gene sequence: CDR1 LNHDA, CDR2 SQIVND (reference sequence). The CDR3 totals 16 residues. The junction had 7 bases not matched to a gene; V was cut back by 3 bases and J by 5 bases. CDR3 loop: CASSMAQGAFTGELFF. The CDR3 coding sequence is TGTGCCAGTAGTATGGCACAGGGGGCTTTTACCGGGGAGCTGTTTTTT.

The V gene is TRBV7-9, the J gene TRBJ2-7; D may match TRBD1 or TRBD2 (5 bases each). Trimming took off 3 bases at V and 6 bases at J, with 18 bases between the two ends. In germline, CDR1 is SEHNR, CDR2 FQNEAQ (reference sequence). This CDR3 is built from 15 residues. As DNA, the CDR3 is TGTGCCAGCAGCTTCATGAAGGGGCTCGGGGCCGAGCAGTACTTC. The encoded protein is CASSFMKGLGAEQYF.

This clone was found once. The rearrangement joins TRBV5-6 to TRBJ2-1; TRBD2 might be the D (5 bases). The CDR3 totals 18 residues. CDR1 and CDR2 (germline): SGHDT, YYEEEE. The V end lost 0 bases, the J end lost 12 bases, and 28 bases lay between the germline ends. CDR3 bases: TGTGCCAGCAGCTTGGTGGACGAGGGAAACAGTGGGATTTCGAGGCAGTTCTTC. The encoded protein is CASSLVDEGNSGISRQFF.

The chain joins TRBV19 to TRBJ2-5; 10 nucleotides match TRBD2. The CDR3 loop spans 16 amino acids. After removal of 6 bases from V and 3 bases from J, the junction contained 10 bases not matched to a gene. Germline V gene data show CDR1 as LNHDA and CDR2 as SQIVND (reference sequence). CDR3 amino acids: CASSRGSGGREETQYF. The CDR3 nucleotides are TGTGCCAGTAGCCGAGGTAGCGGGGGGAGGGAAGAGACCCAGTACTTC. Full variable domain (remainder filled in from reference TRBV19 and TRBJ2-5): DGGITQSPKYLFRKEGQNVTLSCEQNLNHDAMYWYRQDPGQGLRLIYYSQIVNDFQKGDIAEGYSVSREKKESFPLTVTSAQKNPTAFYLCASSRGSGGREETQYFGPGTRLLVL.

The chain is built from TRBV18 and TRBJ2-3, with TRBD2 matching over 12 bases. The germline V gene has CDR1 KGHSH and CDR2 LQKENI. This CDR3 is 15 amino acids long. The V gene end was trimmed by 4 bases and the J gene end by 2 bases; junction bases not matched to a gene: 1. CDR3 sequence (DNA): TGTGCCAGCTCACGACTAGCGGGGGCCACAGATACGCAGTATTTT. As protein: CASSRLAGATDTQYF.

This rearrangement joins TRBV18 to TRBJ2-5; D not resolved. Between the trimmed V and J ends, which lost 3 bases and 1 base, there was a span of 6 bases. CDR1 and CDR2 (germline): KGHSH, LQKENI. The CDR3 has 13 amino acids. The DNA for the CDR3 is TGTGCCAGCTCACCCCCTGGCCAAGAGACCCAGTACTTC. Translating gives CASSPPGQETQYF.

The chain employs TRBV5-6 and TRBJ2-3; TRBD2 aligns across 10 bases. Trimming cost V 5 bases and J 2 bases; bases outside gene matches: 5. This CDR3 is 15 amino acids long. Looked up from germline, CDR1 is SGHDT and CDR2 is YYEEEE. The CDR3 coding sequence is TGTGCCAGCAGGAGAAGCGGGGGGGCCACAGATACGCAGTATTTT. Translation: CASRRSGGATDTQYF.

The gene calls are TRBV19 and TRBJ1-2; D gene unclear. The CDR3 sequence is 14 residues long. Per germline, CDR1 LNHDA and CDR2 SQIVND (reference sequence). V dropped 6 bases and J dropped 5 bases, with 16 bases sitting between them. CDR3 amino acids: CASSPSPGRYGYTF. In DNA, the CDR3 is TGTGCCAGTAGCCCCTCGCCCGGGAGGTATGGCTACACCTTC.

Only one count was recorded for this clone. This rearrangement joins TRBV11-2 to TRBJ2-1; 10 bases fit TRBD2. The trim removed 5 bases at V and 0 bases at J, leaving 4 bases unmatched. The CDR3 runs to 16 residues. Germline V CDR1 and CDR2: SGHAT, FQNNGV. The CDR3 DNA sequence: TGTGCCAGCAGCAACATAGCGGGGGGCTCCTACAATGAGCAGTTCTTC. Its translation is CASSNIAGGSYNEQFF.

This chain joins TRBV11-2 and TRBJ2-7, with TRBD1 matching over 7 bases. Unmatched junction bases numbered 17, after V lost 2 bases and J lost 10 bases. The CDR3 extends over 16 amino acids. Germline V CDR1 and CDR2: SGHAT, FQNNGV. The CDR3 loop is CASSLTKLGGRVDQYF. The CDR3 bases are TGTGCCAGCAGCTTAACGAAGTTAGGGGGCCGGGTGGATCAGTACTTC.

The V gene is TRBV5-1, the J gene TRBJ1-2, with TRBD1 as a possible D gene (5 bases). V lost 2 bases and J 6 bases, leaving 11 bases between the germline ends. Germline loops: CDR1 SGHRS, CDR2 YFSETQ. CDR3 length: 13 amino acids. The CDR3 sequence is CASSLQATDGYTF. The CDR3 nucleotides are TGCGCCAGCAGCTTACAGGCTACGGATGGCTACACCTTC.

This chain links TRBV11-3 with TRBJ1-1; 7 bases align to TRBD1. CDR1 is SGHNT, CDR2 YENEEA, per germline. V shed 5 bases and J 1 base; nucleotides not matched to a gene: 4. CDR3 length equals 14 residues. The CDR3 nucleotides are TGTGCCAGCAGCCCTAACAGGGGGAACACTGAAGCTTTCTTT. It encodes CASSPNRGNTEAFF.

The chain carries TRBV5-1 and TRBJ2-7; D is possibly TRBD1 (6 bases). The CDR3 spans 14 residues. The germline V gene encodes CDR1 SGHRS and CDR2 YFSETQ. Trimming took 0 bases from V and 3 from J, leaving 10 bases between them. CDR3 region: CASSLDREYYEQYF. The CDR3 coding sequence is TGCGCCAGCAGCTTGGACAGGGAATACTACGAGCAGTACTTC.